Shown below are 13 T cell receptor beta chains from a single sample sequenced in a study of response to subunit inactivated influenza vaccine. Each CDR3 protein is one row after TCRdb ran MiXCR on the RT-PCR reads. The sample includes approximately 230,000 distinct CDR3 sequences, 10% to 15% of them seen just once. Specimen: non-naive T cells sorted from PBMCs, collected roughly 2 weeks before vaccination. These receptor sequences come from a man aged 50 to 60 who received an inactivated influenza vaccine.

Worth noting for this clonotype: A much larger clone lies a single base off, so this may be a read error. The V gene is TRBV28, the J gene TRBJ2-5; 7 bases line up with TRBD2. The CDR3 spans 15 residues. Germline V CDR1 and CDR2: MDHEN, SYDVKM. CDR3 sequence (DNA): TGTGTCAGCAACACCGGGACTAACATTAGAGAGACCCAGTACTTC. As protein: CVSNTGTNIRETQYF.

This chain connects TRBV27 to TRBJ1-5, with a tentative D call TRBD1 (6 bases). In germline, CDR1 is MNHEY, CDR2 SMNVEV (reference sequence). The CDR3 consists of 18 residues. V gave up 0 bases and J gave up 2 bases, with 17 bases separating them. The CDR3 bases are TGTGCCAGCAGTTTATCGGGACAACTAACCCTTCGCAATCAGCCCCAGCATTTT. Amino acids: CASSLSGQLTLRNQPQHF.

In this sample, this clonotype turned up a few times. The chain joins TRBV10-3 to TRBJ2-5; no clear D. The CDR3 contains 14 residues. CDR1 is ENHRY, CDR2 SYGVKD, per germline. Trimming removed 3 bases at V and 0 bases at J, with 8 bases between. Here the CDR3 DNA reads TGTGCCATCAGTGATAATAGGAACCAAGAGACCCAGTACTTC. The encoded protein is CAISDNRNQETQYF.

The CDR3 region is CASSGTGTGVTEAFF. The CDR3 DNA reads TGTGCCAGCAGCGGAACCGGGACAGGGGTCACTGAAGCTTTCTTT. The chain recombines TRBV11-2 with TRBJ1-1; 10 nucleotides line up with TRBD1. CDR1 is SGHAT, CDR2 FQNNGV, per germline. Germline trimming cut 5 bases from V and 4 bases from J; bases unmatched to any gene: 7. This CDR3 has 15 residues.

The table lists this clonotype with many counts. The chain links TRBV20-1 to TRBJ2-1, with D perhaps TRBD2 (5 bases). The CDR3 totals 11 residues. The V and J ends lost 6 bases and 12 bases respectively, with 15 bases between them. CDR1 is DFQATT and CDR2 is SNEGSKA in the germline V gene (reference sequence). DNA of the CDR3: TGCAGTGCCGGACGGCCTCGGGGGCAGTTCTTC. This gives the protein CSAGRPRGQFF.

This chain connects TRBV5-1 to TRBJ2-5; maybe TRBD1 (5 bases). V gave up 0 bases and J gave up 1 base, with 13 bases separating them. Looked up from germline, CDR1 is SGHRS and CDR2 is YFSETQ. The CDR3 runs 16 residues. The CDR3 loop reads CASSLVGGHFQETQYF. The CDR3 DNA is TGCGCCAGCAGCTTGGTTGGCGGACACTTCCAAGAGACCCAGTACTTC. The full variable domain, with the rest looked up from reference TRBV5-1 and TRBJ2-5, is KAGVTQTPRYLIKTRGQQVTLSCSPISGHRSVSWYQQTPGQGLQFLFEYFSETQRNKGNFPGRFSGRQFSNSRSEMNVSTLELGDSALYLCASSLVGGHFQETQYFGPGTRLLVL.

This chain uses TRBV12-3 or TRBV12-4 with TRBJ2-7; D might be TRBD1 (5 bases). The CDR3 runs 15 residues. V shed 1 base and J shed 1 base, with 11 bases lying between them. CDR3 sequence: CASSLGQGISYEQYF. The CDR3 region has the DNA TGTGCCAGCAGTTTAGGGCAGGGAATATCCTACGAGCAGTACTTC.

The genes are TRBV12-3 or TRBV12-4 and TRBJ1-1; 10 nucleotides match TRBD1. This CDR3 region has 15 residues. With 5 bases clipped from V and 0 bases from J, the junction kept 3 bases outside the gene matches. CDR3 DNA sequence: TGTGCCAGCAGTCGGACAGGGGGAATGAACACTGAAGCTTTCTTT. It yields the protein CASSRTGGMNTEAFF.

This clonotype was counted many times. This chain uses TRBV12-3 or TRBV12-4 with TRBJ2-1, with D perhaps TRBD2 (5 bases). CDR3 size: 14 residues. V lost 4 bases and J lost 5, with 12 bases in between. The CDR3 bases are TGTGCCAGCAGTTCAAGGAGGCCTCACAATGAGCAGTTCTTC. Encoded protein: CASSSRRPHNEQFF.

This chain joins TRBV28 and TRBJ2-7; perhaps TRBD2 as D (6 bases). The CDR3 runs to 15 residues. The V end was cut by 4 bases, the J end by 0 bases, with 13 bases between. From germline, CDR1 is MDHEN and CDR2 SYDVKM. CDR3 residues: CASSSLDGGSYEQYF. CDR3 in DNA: TGTGCCAGCAGTTCCCTCGACGGGGGCTCCTACGAGCAGTACTTC.

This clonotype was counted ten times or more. The CDR3, as DNA: TGTGCCAGCTCACGGGACACCAATGAGCAGTTCTTC. This gives the protein CASSRDTNEQFF. The rearrangement links TRBV18 to TRBJ2-1; maybe TRBD1 (6 bases). Germline-derived CDR1 and CDR2 are KGHSH and LQKENI. Trimming removed 4 bases at V and 6 bases at J, with 7 bases between. CDR3 length equals 12 residues. The whole variable domain, remainder taken from reference TRBV18 and TRBJ2-1, is NAGVMQNPRHLVRRRGQEARLRCSPMKGHSHVYWYRQLPEEGLKFMVYLQKENIIDESGMPKERFSAEFPKEGPSILRIQQVVRGDSAAYFCASSRDTNEQFFGPGTRLTVL.

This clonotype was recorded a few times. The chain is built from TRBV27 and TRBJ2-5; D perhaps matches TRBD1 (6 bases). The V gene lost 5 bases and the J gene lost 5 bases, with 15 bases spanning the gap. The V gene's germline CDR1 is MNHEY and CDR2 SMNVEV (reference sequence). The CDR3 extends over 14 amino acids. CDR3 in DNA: TGTGCCAGCAGTCCGGACAGCCTGGGGGAGACCCAGTACTTC. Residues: CASSPDSLGETQYF.

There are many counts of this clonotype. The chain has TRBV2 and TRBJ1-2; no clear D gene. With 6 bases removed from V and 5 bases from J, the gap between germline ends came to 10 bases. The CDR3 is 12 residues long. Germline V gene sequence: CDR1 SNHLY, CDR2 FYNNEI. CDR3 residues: CASRFDKYGYTF. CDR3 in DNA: TGTGCCAGCAGATTCGACAAGTATGGCTACACCTTC. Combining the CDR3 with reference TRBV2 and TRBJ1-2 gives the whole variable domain EPEVTQTPSHQVTQMGQEVILRCVPISNHLYFYWYRQILGQKVEFLVSFYNNEISEKSEIFDDQFSVERPDGSNFTLKIRSTKLEDSAMYFCASRFDKYGYTFGSGTRLTVV.